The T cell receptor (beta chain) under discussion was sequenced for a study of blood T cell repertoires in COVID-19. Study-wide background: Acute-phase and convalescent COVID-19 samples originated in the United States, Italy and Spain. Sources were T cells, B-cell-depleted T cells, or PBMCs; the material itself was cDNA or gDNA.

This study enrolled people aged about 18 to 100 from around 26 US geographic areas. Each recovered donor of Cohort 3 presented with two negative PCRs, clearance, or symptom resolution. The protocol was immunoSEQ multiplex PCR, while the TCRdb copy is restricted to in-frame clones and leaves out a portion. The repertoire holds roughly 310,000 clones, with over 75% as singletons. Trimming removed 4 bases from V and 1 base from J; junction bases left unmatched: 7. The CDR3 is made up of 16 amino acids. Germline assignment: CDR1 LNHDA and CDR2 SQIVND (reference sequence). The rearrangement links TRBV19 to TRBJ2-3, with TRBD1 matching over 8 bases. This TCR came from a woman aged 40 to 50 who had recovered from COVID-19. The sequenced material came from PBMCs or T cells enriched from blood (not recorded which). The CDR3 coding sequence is TGTGCCAGTAGTACTCTCCAGGACAGGGGCACAGATACGCAGTATTTT. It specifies CASSTLQDRGTDTQYF.